Described below is a single T cell receptor beta chain sequence and its context. Seattle's enrolled individuals joined amid active infection and were then monitored longitudinally. These data belong to a study of blood T cell repertoires in COVID-19. Looking at the study overall: Material from acute and convalescent COVID-19 was sourced from the United States, Italy and Spain. PBMCs, B-cell-depleted T cells, or T cells were the source of the cDNA or gDNA that made up the material.

Original analysis: Quantification of nucleated cells was approximated via reference gene primer amplification. Produced via immunoSEQ multiplex PCR; TCRdb's table is partial and in-frame only. That table furnishes V, J and clone size, whereas the DNA furnished D and trimming. The sample includes 65,000 to 85,000 clones, 86% seen only once; the top ten take 5.5% to 7.5%. Germline V gene sequence: CDR1 MRHNA, CDR2 SNTAGT. The CDR3 is 15 amino acids. The germline V and J ends were trimmed by 2 bases and 7 bases, with 15 bases remaining between them. The material sequenced was peripheral blood. The source of this sequence is a man older than 75 with COVID-19, enrolled during active disease. The rearrangement joins TRBV6-4 to TRBJ1-5, with a weak D call TRBD1 (6 bases). CDR3: CASSDTTGLSQPQHF. The CDR3 bases are TGTGCCAGCAGTGACACAACAGGGCTGAGCCAGCCCCAGCATTTT.